This T cell receptor beta chain was sequenced during a study of breast tumors, draining lymph nodes, adjacent tissues. Trimming at V came to 7 bases and at J to 6 bases, leaving 5 bases not matched to a gene. The CDR3 covers 15 residues. The germline gives CDR1 SNHLY, CDR2 FYNNEI. As regards this clonotype: The antigen is not known.

Each CDR3 protein is one row after TCRdb ran MiXCR on the multiplex PCR reads. The table has approximately 60,000 distinct CDR3 sequences, approximately 62% seen once. Study outcomes and limitations: Tumor and nontumor repertoires were significantly more similar in luminal-like than in basal-like breast cancer. Compared with lymph nodes, tumors were less diverse; compared with nontumor tissue, more. Tumor T cell lymph node origin was a supported hypothesis, not proven. The data were judged consistent with most tumor T cells coming from lymph node and expanding in tumor.

This clonotype was obtained from a female donor with breast cancer. Some clones in this sample may be carry-over from other donors' samples. The chain has TRBV2 and TRBJ2-1, with TRBD2 matching over 14 bases. The material sequenced was breast tumor tissue. The CDR3 sequence is CASIPGLAGVNEQFF. DNA for the CDR3: TGTGCCAGCATTCCGGGACTAGCGGGGGTCAATGAGCAGTTCTTC. Using reference TRBV2 and TRBJ2-1 for the parts outside the CDR3, the full variable domain is EPEVTQTPSHQVTQMGQEVILRCVPISNHLYFYWYRQILGQKVEFLVSFYNNEISEKSEIFDDQFSVERPDGSNFTLKIRSTKLEDSAMYFCASIPGLAGVNEQFFGPGTRLTVL.